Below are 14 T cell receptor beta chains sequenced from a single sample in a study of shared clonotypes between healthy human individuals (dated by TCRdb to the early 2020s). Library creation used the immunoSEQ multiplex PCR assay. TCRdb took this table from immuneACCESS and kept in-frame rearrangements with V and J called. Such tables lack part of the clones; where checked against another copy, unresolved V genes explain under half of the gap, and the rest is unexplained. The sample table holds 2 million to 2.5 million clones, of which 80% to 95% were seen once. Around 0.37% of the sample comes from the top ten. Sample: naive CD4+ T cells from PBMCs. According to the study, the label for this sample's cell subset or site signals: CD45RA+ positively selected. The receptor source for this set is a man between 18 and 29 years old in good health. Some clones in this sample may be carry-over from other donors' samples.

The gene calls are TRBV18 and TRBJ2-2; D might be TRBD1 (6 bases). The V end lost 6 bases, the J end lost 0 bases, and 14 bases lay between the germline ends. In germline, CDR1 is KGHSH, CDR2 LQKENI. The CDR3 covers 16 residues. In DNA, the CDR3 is TGTGCCAGCTCCCCCGGACAGACTTCGAACACCGGGGAGCTGTTTTTT. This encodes CASSPGQTSNTGELFF.

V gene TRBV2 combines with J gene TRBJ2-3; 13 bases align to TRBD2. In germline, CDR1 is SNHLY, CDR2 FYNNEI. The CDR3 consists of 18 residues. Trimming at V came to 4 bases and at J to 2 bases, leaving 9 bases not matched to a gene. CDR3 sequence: CASSVFWTSGRTTDTQYF. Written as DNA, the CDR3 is TGTGCCAGCAGTGTTTTTTGGACTAGCGGGAGAACCACAGATACGCAGTATTTT.

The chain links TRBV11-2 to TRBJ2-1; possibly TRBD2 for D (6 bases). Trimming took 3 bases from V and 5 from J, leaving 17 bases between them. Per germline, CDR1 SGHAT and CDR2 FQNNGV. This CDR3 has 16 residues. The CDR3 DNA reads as TGTGCCAGCAGCTTGGAAGGGGCGGGAACCGACAATGAGCAGTTCTTC. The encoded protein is CASSLEGAGTDNEQFF.

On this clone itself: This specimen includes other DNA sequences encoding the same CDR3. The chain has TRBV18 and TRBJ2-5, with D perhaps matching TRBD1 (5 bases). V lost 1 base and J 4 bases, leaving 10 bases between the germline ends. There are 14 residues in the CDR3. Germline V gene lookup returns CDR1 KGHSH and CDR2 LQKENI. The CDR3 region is CASSPLTGRETQYF. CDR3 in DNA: TGTGCCAGCTCACCACTTACAGGTCGAGAGACCCAGTACTTC.

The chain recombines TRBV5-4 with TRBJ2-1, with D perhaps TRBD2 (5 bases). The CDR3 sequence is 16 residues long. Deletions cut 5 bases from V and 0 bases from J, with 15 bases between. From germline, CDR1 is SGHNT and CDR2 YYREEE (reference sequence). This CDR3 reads CASSFIGESSYNEQFF. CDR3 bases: TGTGCCAGCAGTTTCATCGGGGAGAGCTCCTACAATGAGCAGTTCTTC.

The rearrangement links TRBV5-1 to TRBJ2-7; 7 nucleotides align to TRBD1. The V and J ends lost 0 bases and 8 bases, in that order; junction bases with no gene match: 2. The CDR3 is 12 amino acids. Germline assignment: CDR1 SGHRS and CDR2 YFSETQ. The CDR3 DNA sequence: TGCGCCAGCAGCTTGGACAGGGGACAGCAGTACTTC. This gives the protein CASSLDRGQQYF.

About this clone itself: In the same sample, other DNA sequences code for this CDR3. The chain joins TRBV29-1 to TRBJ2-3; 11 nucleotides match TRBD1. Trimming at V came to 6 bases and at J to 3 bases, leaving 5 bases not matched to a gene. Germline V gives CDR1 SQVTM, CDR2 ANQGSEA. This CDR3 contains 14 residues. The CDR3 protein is CSVADRGPTDTQYF. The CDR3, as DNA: TGCAGCGTGGCGGACAGGGGGCCGACAGATACGCAGTATTTT.

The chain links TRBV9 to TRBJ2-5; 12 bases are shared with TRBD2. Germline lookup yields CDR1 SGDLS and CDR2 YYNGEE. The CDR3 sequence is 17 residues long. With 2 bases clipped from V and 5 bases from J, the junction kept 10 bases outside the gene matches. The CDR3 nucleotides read TGTGCCAGCAGCGTGGGATTACTAGCGGGAGGTGCGGAGACCCAGTACTTC. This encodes CASSVGLLAGGAETQYF. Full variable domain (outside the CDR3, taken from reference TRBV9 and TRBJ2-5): DSGVTQTPKHLITATGQRVTLRCSPRSGDLSVYWYQQSLDQGLQFLIQYYNGEERAKGNILERFSAQQFPDLHSELNLSSLELGDSALYFCASSVGLLAGGAETQYFGPGTRLLVL.

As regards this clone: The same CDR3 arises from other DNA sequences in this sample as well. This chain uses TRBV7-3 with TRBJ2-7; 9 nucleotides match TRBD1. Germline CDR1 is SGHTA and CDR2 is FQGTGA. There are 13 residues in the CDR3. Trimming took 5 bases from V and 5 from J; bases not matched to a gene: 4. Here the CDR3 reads CASSRDRDHEQYF. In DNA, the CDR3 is TGTGCCAGCAGCAGGGACAGGGACCACGAGCAGTACTTC. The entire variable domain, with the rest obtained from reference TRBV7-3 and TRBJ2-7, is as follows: GAGVSQTPSNKVTEKGKYVELRCDPISGHTALYWYRQSLGQGPEFLIYFQGTGAADDSGLPNDRFFAVRPEGSVSTLKIQRTERGDSAVYLCASSRDRDHEQYFGPGTRLTVT.

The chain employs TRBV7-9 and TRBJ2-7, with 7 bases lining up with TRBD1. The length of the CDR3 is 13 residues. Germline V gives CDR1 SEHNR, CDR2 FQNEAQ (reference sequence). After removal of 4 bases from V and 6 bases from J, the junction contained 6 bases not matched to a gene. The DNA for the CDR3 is TGTGCCAGCAGCTCGACAGGGTCACGCGAGCAGTACTTC. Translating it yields CASSSTGSREQYF.

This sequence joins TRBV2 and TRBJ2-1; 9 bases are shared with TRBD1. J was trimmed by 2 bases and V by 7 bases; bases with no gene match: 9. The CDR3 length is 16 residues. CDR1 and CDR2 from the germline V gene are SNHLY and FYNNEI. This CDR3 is CASIIPGQGTYNEQFF. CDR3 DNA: TGTGCCAGCATCATTCCGGGACAGGGCACCTACAATGAGCAGTTCTTC.

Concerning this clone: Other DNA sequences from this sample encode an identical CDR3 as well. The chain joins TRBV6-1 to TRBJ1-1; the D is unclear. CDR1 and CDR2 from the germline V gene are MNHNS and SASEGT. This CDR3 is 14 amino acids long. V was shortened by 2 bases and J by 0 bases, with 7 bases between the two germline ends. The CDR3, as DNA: TGTGCCAGCAGTGAATCCGGGCTGAACACTGAAGCTTTCTTT. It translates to CASSESGLNTEAFF.

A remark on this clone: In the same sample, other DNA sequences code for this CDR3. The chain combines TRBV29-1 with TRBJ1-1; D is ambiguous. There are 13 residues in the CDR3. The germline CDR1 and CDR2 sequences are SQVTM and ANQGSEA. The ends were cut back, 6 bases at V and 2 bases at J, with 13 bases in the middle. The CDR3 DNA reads TGCAGCGTCTCCGGGAGGGTAAACACTGAAGCTTTCTTT. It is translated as CSVSGRVNTEAFF.

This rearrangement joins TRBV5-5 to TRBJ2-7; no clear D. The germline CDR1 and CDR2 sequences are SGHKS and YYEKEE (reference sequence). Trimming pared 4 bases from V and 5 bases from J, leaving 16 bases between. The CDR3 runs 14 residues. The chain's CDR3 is CASSLSPVRNEQYF. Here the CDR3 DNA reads TGTGCCAGCAGCCTCAGCCCCGTTAGGAACGAGCAGTACTTC.